Listed below are T cell receptor beta chains from one sample, sequenced in a study of massively parallel sequencing of T cell beta chains. TCRdb recomputed calls from the 5' RACE reads with MiXCR, one row per CDR3 protein. The sample lists 4,000 to 4,500 distinct CDR3 sequences, approximately 40% seen once, with about 2.8% in the top ten. The source material was commercial RNA from peripheral blood pooled from many donors. These receptor sequences come from a pool of human donors in good health; the sample was commercial RNA pooled from many donors. The conserved cysteine and the conserved F or W are not part of the CDR3 here. D genes are given only for firm matches.

.,TRBV7-2,TRBJ2-7,ASSSAGVNYEQY
.,TRBV5-1,TRBJ2-7,ASSLAPVSYEQY
.,TRBV5-1,TRBJ1-4,ASSLGGTPTNEKLF
TRBD2,TRBV6-2/TRBV6-3,TRBJ2-2,ASSYTTSGTGERF
TRBD2,TRBV2,TRBJ2-7,ASSEAGTSYEQY
.,TRBV11-1,TRBJ1-2,ASSAGRDDYT
.,TRBV13,TRBJ1-1,ASRLLSSPEAF
.,TRBV6-1,TRBJ1-5,ASSAEGPQH
.,TRBV5-1,TRBJ2-1,ASSLYGGARNEQF
TRBD1,TRBV29-1,TRBJ2-1,SVEQGMHNEQF
TRBD1,TRBV11-3,TRBJ2-7,ASSLGRGRYEQY
.,TRBV14,TRBJ2-7,ASSRTVSEQY
.,TRBV27,TRBJ2-7,ASSLDYSYEQY
TRBD1,TRBV5-1,TRBJ1-1,SSSWTGGTEAF
.,TRBV11-3,TRBJ1-4,ASSLGQSNEKLF
TRBD1,TRBV14,TRBJ1-2,ASSQVDSGGDGYT
.,TRBV20-1,TRBJ2-6,SARDMGESGANVLT
.,TRBV6-1,TRBJ1-6,ASIKGSYNSPLH
.,TRBV7-2,TRBJ2-1,ASSFEEGEQF
.,TRBV21-1,TRBJ2-3,ASSLWAATDTQY
TRBD2,TRBV5-1,TRBJ2-1,ASSLSSGDYNEQF
.,TRBV4-2,TRBJ2-5,ASSRDGLKETQY
.,TRBV7-2,TRBJ1-2,ASSFRGDYGYT
TRBD2,TRBV10-3,TRBJ2-3,AIGTSGGSDTQY
TRBD1,TRBV5-1,TRBJ1-1,ASRDRGRTEAF
.,TRBV4-1,TRBJ1-1,ASSQDTGAAFEAF
.,TRBV20-1,TRBJ2-4,SAMMGLAKNIQY
.,TRBV6-2/TRBV6-3,TRBJ2-3,ASSYGTTDTQY
TRBD1,TRBV25-1,TRBJ1-3,ASSLDRVGNTIY
.,TRBV20-1,TRBJ2-2,SASPRFTGELF
TRBD1,TRBV5-1,TRBJ1-1,ASSLAGGRNTEAF
.,TRBV11-2,TRBJ2-1,ASSSFGEQF
TRBD1,TRBV14,TRBJ1-5,ASSQEGGRGQPQH
.,TRBV2,TRBJ2-5,ASSEVMASGQETQY
TRBD1,TRBV29-1,TRBJ2-3,SVDGTVSTDTQY
TRBD1,TRBV5-1,TRBJ2-5,ASSEGTGQETQY
TRBD2,TRBV7-2,TRBJ2-7,ASSYSGGASYEQY
.,TRBV25-1,TRBJ1-2,ASSDWGFDGYT
.,TRBV4-2,TRBJ1-4,ASSQVIATNEKLF
.,TRBV20-1,TRBJ2-1,SARSGYEPS
.,TRBV5-1,TRBJ2-3,ASSDQGRTDTQY
.,TRBV20-1,TRBJ2-7,SARDSGSYEQY
.,TRBV6-2/TRBV6-3,TRBJ2-7,ASSSPGTYDEQY
TRBD1,TRBV6-2/TRBV6-3,TRBJ2-7,AASGTGFEQY
.,TRBV4-2,TRBJ1-1,ASSLEGGGTEAF
.,TRBV4-2,TRBJ2-3,ASSPNGADTQY
.,TRBV7-1,TRBJ2-3,ASSSTTNTQY
TRBD1,TRBV19,TRBJ2-1,ASSNQGVPNEQF
.,TRBV20-1,TRBJ2-5,SVPASGETQY
TRBD1,TRBV7-1,TRBJ2-1,ASDSGTAYNEQF
.,TRBV5-1,TRBJ1-1,ASSLADFNTEAF
TRBD1,TRBV20-1,TRBJ2-7,SARTPDRPSYEQY
.,TRBV6-2/TRBV6-3,TRBJ1-2,ASRTGNYGYT
TRBD2,TRBV29-1,TRBJ2-1,SASASGYNEQF